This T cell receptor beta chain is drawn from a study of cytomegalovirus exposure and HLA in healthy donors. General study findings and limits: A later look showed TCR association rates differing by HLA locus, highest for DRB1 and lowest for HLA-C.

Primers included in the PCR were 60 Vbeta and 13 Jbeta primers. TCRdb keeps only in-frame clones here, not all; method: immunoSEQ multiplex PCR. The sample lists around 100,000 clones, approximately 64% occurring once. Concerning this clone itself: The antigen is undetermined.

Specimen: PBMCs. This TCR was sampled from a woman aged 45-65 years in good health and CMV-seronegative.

CDR3 in amino acids: CASSQGLAGGTDTQYF. In DNA, the CDR3 is TGTGCCAGCAGCCAGGGACTAGCGGGCGGCACAGATACGCAGTATTTT. V gene TRBV5-6 combines with J gene TRBJ2-3; the match to TRBD2 covers 12 bases. With V trimmed by 4 bases and J by 1 base, 4 bases remained unmatched. The CDR3 extends over 16 amino acids. Per the germline V gene, CDR1 is SGHDT and CDR2 is YYEEEE.